This T cell receptor beta chain is from a study of human CD4 T cells and Enterobacteriaceae. Detection sensitivity for ex vivo total memory CD4+ was one cell in 200,000. This table comes from immunoSEQ multiplex PCR, and its TCRdb copy is limited to in-frame clones, with some not included. The sample contains 25,000 to 30,000 clones, 65% to 85% of which appear only once. The memory gate held CD4+ cells that were not CD45RA+CCR7+CD95- naive cells, over 95% pure. CD8+, CD14+, CD16+, CD56+, CD19+ and CD25-bright cells were excluded before sorting. Remarks on this clone: Its antigen is unknown.

Whole-study findings and limits: Ex vivo clonotype reactivity was inferred only by sequence matching. Broadly cross-reactive clonotypes: 11 of 19 ranked in the top 5%.

The CDR3 is 11 amino acids. V was trimmed by 6 bases and J by 2 bases, leaving 3 bases between them. Germline loops: CDR1 ENHRY, CDR2 SYGVKD. This sequence joins TRBV10-3 and TRBJ2-3; D remains ambiguous. Material: memory CD4+ T cells from blood. The TCR sequence derives from a human donor in good health. For the CDR3, the DNA is TGTGCCATCAGCACCACAGATACGCAGTATTTT. It specifies CAISTTDTQYF.